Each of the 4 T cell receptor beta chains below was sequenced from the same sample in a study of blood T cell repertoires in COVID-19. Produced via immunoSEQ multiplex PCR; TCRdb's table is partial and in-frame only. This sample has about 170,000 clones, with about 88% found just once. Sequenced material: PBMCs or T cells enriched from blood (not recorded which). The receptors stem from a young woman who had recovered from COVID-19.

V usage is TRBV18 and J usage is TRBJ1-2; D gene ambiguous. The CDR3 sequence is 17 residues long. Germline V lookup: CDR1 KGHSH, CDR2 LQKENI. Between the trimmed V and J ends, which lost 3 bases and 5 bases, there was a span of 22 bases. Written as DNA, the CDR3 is TGTGCCAGCTCACCCCTCGATTCCCAACCAAGACTTTATGGCTACACCTTC. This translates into CASSPLDSQPRLYGYTF.

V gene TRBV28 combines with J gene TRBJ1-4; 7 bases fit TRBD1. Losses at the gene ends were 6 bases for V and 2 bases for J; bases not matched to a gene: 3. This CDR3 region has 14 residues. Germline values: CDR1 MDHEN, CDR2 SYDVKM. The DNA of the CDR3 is TGTGCCAGCAGACCGACAGGGACTAATGAAAAACTGTTTTTT. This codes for CASRPTGTNEKLFF.

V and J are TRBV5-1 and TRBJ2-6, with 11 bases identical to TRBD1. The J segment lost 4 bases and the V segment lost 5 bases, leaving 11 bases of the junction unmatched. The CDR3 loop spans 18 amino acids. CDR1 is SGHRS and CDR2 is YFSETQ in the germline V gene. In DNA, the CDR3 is TGCGCCAGCAGTAGGGCCGGACAGGGGGCGAACGGGGCCAACGTCCTGACTTTC. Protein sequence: CASSRAGQGANGANVLTF.

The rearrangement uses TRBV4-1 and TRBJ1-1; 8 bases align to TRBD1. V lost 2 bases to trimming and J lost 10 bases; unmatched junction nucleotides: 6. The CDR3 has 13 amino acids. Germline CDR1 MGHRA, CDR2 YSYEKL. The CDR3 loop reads CASSQPTGEGAFF. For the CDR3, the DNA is TGCGCCAGCAGCCAACCGACAGGGGAGGGAGCTTTCTTT.